This TCR beta chain appears in the sequencing data of a study of control samples from healthy donors and cancer patients. V lost 5 bases, J lost 0 bases, and 3 bases stayed unmatched. The CDR3 has 15 residues. Germline V gene lookup returns CDR1 MNHEY and CDR2 SVGAGI. Assay used: immunoSEQ multiplex PCR; TCRdb lists only in-frame clones, some missing. The table has approximately 86,000 clones, more than 75% seen once; the top ten hold around a fifth. Sequenced material: blood. The gene calls are TRBV6-5 and TRBJ2-4; 8 bases are a match to TRBD1. The receptor was derived from a man aged 25-45 years in good health. The CDR3 protein is CASSQGALAKNIQYF. The CDR3 nucleotides are TGTGCCAGCAGTCAGGGGGCTCTAGCCAAAAACATTCAGTACTTC.